Listed here is a single T cell receptor beta chain. Its antigen remains unidentified. This beta chain is off target for a library built for alpha chains, so its abundance means little. V lost 2 bases to trimming and J lost 6 bases, with 8 bases between them. Germline V gene data show CDR1 as KGHDR and CDR2 as SFDVKD. The CDR3 runs 13 residues. Time point given: sample taken at primary tumor resection. TCRdb re-analysed the 5' RACE reads in MiXCR, keeping a single row per CDR3 protein. The sample shows under 9,000 distinct CDR3 sequences, 13% of them seen only once. This specimen belongs to a study of spatial heterogeneity in lung cancer. Study background: TCR transcript counts in tumor regions correlated strongly with a T cell module score from matched bulk RNA-seq.

The study, taken as a whole, reports: One measure, the expanded intratumoral alpha and beta TCR count, tracked tumor mutation counts.

The rearrangement joins TRBV24-1 to TRBJ2-3; D ambiguous. The material was lung tumor tissue, obtained at surgery. This clonotype was obtained from a male donor with early-stage non-small cell lung cancer. CDR3 in amino acids: CATSDYHSDTQYF. The CDR3 DNA sequence: TGTGCCACCAGTGATTATCACTCCGATACGCAGTATTTT.